The TCR beta chain under discussion was sequenced for a study of T cell responses to AZD1222 COVID-19 vaccine. Study-wide results and caveats: Only a handful of individuals given AZD1222 were seropositive at baseline. Spike-specific TCR breadth and depth rose after two AZD1222 doses. Reportedly, nearly half the spike-specific TCRs target unmutated variant regions. Without day 14 samples, only post-peak T cell repertoires were studied.

Turning to this clone: The antigen is unknown.

Method: immunoSEQ multiplex PCR; TCRdb's copy keeps in-frame clones and lacks some. The table includes more than 100,000 clones, approximately 90% detected once. The source is an adult in good health. Sequences were derived from peripheral blood, sampled on day 0 of AZD1222 vaccination.

CDR3 coding DNA: TGTGCCAGCAGCGCGGACAGGGGGCTTGATACGCAGTATTTT. Translated, it gives CASSADRGLDTQYF. The chain uses TRBV2 and TRBJ2-3; 11 nucleotides align to TRBD1. Looked up from germline, CDR1 is SNHLY and CDR2 is FYNNEI. The CDR3 spans 14 residues. V shed 6 bases, J shed 6 bases, and the junction held 5 bases outside the gene matches.